These 23 T cell receptor beta chains originate from one sample sequenced in a study of blood T cell repertoires in COVID-19. Produced via immunoSEQ multiplex PCR; TCRdb's table is partial and in-frame only. The data contain about 300,000 clones, 85% to 90% of them singletons. Sequencing was done on a sample of peripheral blood. All receptors come from a human donor in a cohort sampled during active COVID-19.

The sample holds a few counts of this clone. The V gene is TRBV25-1, the J gene TRBJ2-2; D uncertain. Germline CDR1 MGHDK, CDR2 SYGVNS. CDR3 length: 12 amino acids. Trimming cost V 6 bases and J 6 bases, with 8 bases left between them. CDR3 DNA: TGTGCCAGCAGAACTTTAGCCGGGGAGCTGTTTTTT. Encoded protein: CASRTLAGELFF.

The chain joins TRBV6-1 to TRBJ1-2; D unresolved. Germline V lookup: CDR1 MNHNS, CDR2 SASEGT. The V end was cut by 2 bases, the J end by 3 bases, with 10 bases between. The CDR3 has 14 residues. In DNA, the CDR3 is TGTGCCAGCAGTGAACGGTGGGGAGACTATGGCTACACCTTC. Its translation: CASSERWGDYGYTF.

The chain carries TRBV27 and TRBJ1-5, with D unresolved. Germline CDR1 MNHEY, CDR2 SMNVEV (reference sequence). The CDR3 sequence is 13 residues long. The V end lost 2 bases, the J end lost 5 bases, and 7 bases lay between the germline ends. The CDR3 here is CASSLNADQPQHF. The CDR3 DNA reads as TGTGCCAGCAGTTTAAATGCAGATCAGCCCCAGCATTTT.

The gene calls are TRBV2 and TRBJ2-3; D gene ambiguous. Germline V gene data show CDR1 as SNHLY and CDR2 as FYNNEI. Trimming took off 5 bases at V and 7 bases at J, with 7 bases between the two ends. The CDR3 consists of 11 residues. The DNA for the CDR3 is TGTGCCAGCAGTCAAGATAATACGCAGTATTTT. It codes for CASSQDNTQYF. Together with reference TRBV2 and TRBJ2-3, the CDR3 gives the full variable domain: EPEVTQTPSHQVTQMGQEVILRCVPISNHLYFYWYRQILGQKVEFLVSFYNNEISEKSEIFDDQFSVERPDGSNFTLKIRSTKLEDSAMYFCASSQDNTQYFGPGTRLTVL.

The chain has TRBV29-1 and TRBJ1-2; D remains unclear. Looked up from germline, CDR1 is SQVTM and CDR2 is ANQGSEA. The CDR3 has 11 residues. V was trimmed by 2 bases and J by 6 bases, leaving 7 bases between them. The CDR3 region has the DNA TGCAGCGTTGAAACCGGGGATGGCTACACCTTC. Its protein product is CSVETGDGYTF.

The genes are TRBV5-1 and TRBJ2-5; TRBD1 aligns across 8 bases. Germline V gene data show CDR1 as SGHRS and CDR2 as YFSETQ. The CDR3 has 15 amino acids. The V and J ends lost 4 bases and 5 bases, in that order; junction bases with no gene match: 10. This CDR3 is CASSPAGTGHETQYF. DNA for the CDR3: TGCGCCAGCAGCCCCGCCGGGACAGGTCATGAGACCCAGTACTTC.

This clone was detected once. This chain connects TRBV3-1 (or the pseudogene TRBV3-2) to TRBJ2-1; perhaps TRBD2 as D (5 bases). The CDR3 covers 14 residues. With 5 bases removed from V and 4 bases from J, the gap between germline ends came to 12 bases. Germline V gives CDR1 LGHDT, CDR2 YNNKEL (reference sequence). The CDR3 is CASSASGLYNEQFF. CDR3 coding DNA: TGTGCCAGCAGCGCCAGCGGACTGTACAATGAGCAGTTCTTC.

The chain has TRBV29-1 and TRBJ1-1; tentative D call: TRBD1 (5 bases). Trimming took off 3 bases at V and 0 bases at J, with 8 bases between the two ends. The length of the CDR3 is 13 residues. Germline assignment: CDR1 SQVTM and CDR2 ANQGSEA. The CDR3 DNA is TGCAGCGTTGATTGGGGGGTGAACACTGAAGCTTTCTTT. Protein: CSVDWGVNTEAFF.

The chain joins TRBV7-3 to TRBJ2-1; 9 positions agree with TRBD1. This CDR3 contains 16 residues. Unmatched junction bases numbered 6, after V lost 4 bases and J lost 2 bases. CDR1 SGHTA and CDR2 FQGTGA come from the germline V gene. The DNA of the CDR3 is TGTGCCAGCAGCTCTACAGGGGGCAGTCCCTACAATGAGCAGTTCTTC. This codes for CASSSTGGSPYNEQFF.

This sequence joins TRBV5-4 and TRBJ2-1; 7 positions agree with TRBD2. V was clipped by 0 bases and J by 1 base; unmatched bases: 4. There are 16 residues in the CDR3. CDR1 and CDR2 (germline): SGHNT, YYREEE (reference sequence). The CDR3 bases are TGTGCCAGCAGCTTGGAACCTAGCGGATCCTACAATGAGCAGTTCTTC. The encoded protein is CASSLEPSGSYNEQFF. Variable domain in full (rest from reference TRBV5-4 and TRBJ2-1): ETGVTQSPTHLIKTRGQQVTLRCSSQSGHNTVSWYQQALGQGPQFIFQYYREEENGRGNFPPRFSGLQFPNYSSELNVNALELDDSALYLCASSLEPSGSYNEQFFGPGTRLTVL.

The V and J genes are TRBV27 and TRBJ1-5; tentatively, D is TRBD1 (6 bases). V was shortened by 6 bases and J by 3 bases, with 15 bases between the two germline ends. The CDR3 length is 15 residues. The V gene's germline CDR1 is MNHEY and CDR2 SMNVEV (reference sequence). This CDR3 reads CASRRSRDTNQPQHF. In DNA, the CDR3 is TGTGCCAGCAGGCGAAGCCGGGACACCAATCAGCCCCAGCATTTT.

This chain links TRBV28 with TRBJ1-4, with TRBD1 matching 7 bases. Losses at the gene ends were 1 base for V and 7 bases for J; bases not matched to a gene: 6. The CDR3 sequence is 15 residues long. Germline CDR1 is MDHEN and CDR2 is SYDVKM. For the CDR3, the DNA is TGTGCCAGCAGTTTATCTCCAGGGGGGCGTGAAAAACTGTTTTTT. Translated: CASSLSPGGREKLFF.

The J gene is TRBJ1-5, the V gene TRBV3-1 (or the pseudogene TRBV3-2), with 8 bases aligning to TRBD1. V was pared by 2 bases and J by 3 bases, with 9 bases of the junction left unmatched. CDR3 size: 17 residues. Germline V gene lookup returns CDR1 LGHDT and CDR2 YNNKEL (reference sequence). The CDR3 sequence: CASSQSQGAVANQPQHF. The CDR3 region has the DNA TGTGCCAGCAGCCAATCCCAGGGGGCCGTTGCCAATCAGCCCCAGCATTTT.

CDR3 sequence: CATSRDFSTLAGAPEQYF. DNA for the CDR3: TGTGCCACCAGCAGAGATTTCTCCACCCTAGCGGGTGCACCCGAGCAGTACTTC. This chain joins TRBV15 and TRBJ2-7; 8 nucleotides line up with TRBD2. Germline CDR1 is LNHNV and CDR2 is YYDKDF (reference sequence). CDR3 length equals 18 residues. With 0 bases clipped from V and 6 bases from J, the junction kept 16 bases outside the gene matches.

V and J are TRBV18 and TRBJ2-1, with a weak D call TRBD1 (5 bases). Germline loops: CDR1 KGHSH, CDR2 LQKENI. The CDR3 is made up of 13 amino acids. The germline V and J ends were trimmed by 0 bases and 8 bases, with 8 bases remaining between them. CDR3 DNA sequence: TGTGCCAGCTCACCACCGTCAGGGTATGAGCAGTTCTTC. Translating it yields CASSPPSGYEQFF. The full variable domain, its missing parts supplied by reference TRBV18 and TRBJ2-1, is NAGVMQNPRHLVRRRGQEARLRCSPMKGHSHVYWYRQLPEEGLKFMVYLQKENIIDESGMPKERFSAEFPKEGPSILRIQQVVRGDSAAYFCASSPPSGYEQFFGPGTRLTVL.

This clone was detected only a few times. In nucleotides, the CDR3 is TGTGCCAGCAGCCTAACTGGGACTACCTACGAGCAGTACTTC. It encodes CASSLTGTTYEQYF. The chain is built from TRBV9 and TRBJ2-7, with 7 bases matching TRBD2. V trimming: 4 bases; J trimming: 2 bases; junction bases outside the gene matches: 6. CDR1 and CDR2 from the germline V gene are SGDLS and YYNGEE. The CDR3 consists of 14 residues.

The gene calls are TRBV6-2 or TRBV6-3 and TRBJ1-2; TRBD1 matches 12 bases. This CDR3 has 16 residues. Germline V gene sequence: CDR1 MNHEY, CDR2 SVGEGT. V shed 6 bases and J 8 bases; nucleotides not matched to a gene: 13. CDR3 coding DNA: TGTGCCAGCAGGCCTACGCCGGGACAGGGGGCAAAAGGCTACACCTTC. Translation: CASRPTPGQGAKGYTF.

The chain couples TRBV10-2 to TRBJ2-1; the match to TRBD2 covers 8 bases. J was trimmed by 7 bases and V by 0 bases; bases with no gene match: 5. Per germline, CDR1 WSHSY and CDR2 SAAADI. This CDR3 is 15 amino acids long. CDR3: CASSESGTSLNEQFF. The DNA for the CDR3 is TGCGCCAGCAGTGAGTCCGGGACTAGTTTAAATGAGCAGTTCTTC.

There are a few counts of this clone. This rearrangement joins TRBV7-9 to TRBJ2-7, with D possibly being TRBD1 (5 bases). There are 15 residues in the CDR3. Germline CDR1 SEHNR, CDR2 FQNEAQ (reference sequence). V lost 5 bases and J 2 bases, leaving 16 bases between the germline ends. As DNA, the CDR3 is TGTGCCAGCAGCAAGGGGCGGCTAGTCCCCTACGAGCAGTACTTC. Its protein product is CASSKGRLVPYEQYF. Combining the CDR3 with reference TRBV7-9 and TRBJ2-7 gives the whole variable domain DTGVSQNPRHKITKRGQNVTFRCDPISEHNRLYWYRQTLGQGPEFLTYFQNEAQLEKSRLLSDRFSAERPKGSFSTLEIQRTEQGDSAMYLCASSKGRLVPYEQYFGPGTRLTVT.

V is TRBV9 and J is TRBJ1-1, with D possibly TRBD1 on 5 matching bases. V lost 3 bases and J lost 1, with 10 bases in between. This CDR3 is built from 14 residues. CDR1 is SGDLS and CDR2 is YYNGEE in the germline V gene. The CDR3 here is CASSGLTGNTEAFF. CDR3 sequence (DNA): TGTGCCAGCAGCGGACTTACAGGGAACACTGAAGCTTTCTTT.

The chain is built from TRBV19 and TRBJ2-2; TRBD1 matches at 7 bases. After removal of 5 bases from V and 3 bases from J, the junction contained 3 bases not matched to a gene. This CDR3 is 14 amino acids long. Germline lookup yields CDR1 LNHDA and CDR2 SQIVND (reference sequence). CDR3 sequence (DNA): TGTGCCAGTAGTCGACAGGGTCACACCGGGGAGCTGTTTTTT. It encodes CASSRQGHTGELFF.

The V gene is TRBV7-2, the J gene TRBJ2-5, with 10 bases matching TRBD2. The CDR3 runs 15 residues. V dropped 5 bases and J dropped 1; count of bases not matched to a gene: 4. CDR1 is SGHTA and CDR2 is FQGNSA in the germline V gene. The DNA for the CDR3 is TGTGCCAGCAGCCAACTAGCGGGGCCCCAAGAGACCCAGTACTTC. It specifies CASSQLAGPQETQYF.

The rearrangement joins TRBV20-1 to TRBJ1-2, with a possible D match to TRBD1 (6 bases). The ends were cut back, 7 bases at V and 2 bases at J, with 8 bases in the middle. This CDR3 spans 11 amino acids. The V gene's germline CDR1 is DFQATT and CDR2 SNEGSKA (reference sequence). The CDR3 region has the DNA TGCAGTGGCCAGGGGAACTATGGCTACACCTTC. Translation gives CSGQGNYGYTF.